Below, 4 T cell receptor beta chains from the same sample are listed, as sequenced in a study of T cells in localized non-small cell lung cancer (dated by TCRdb to 2018 to 2020). Libraries were built with the immunoSEQ multiplex PCR assay. In TCRdb, the immuneACCESS table is reduced to in-frame sequences with V and J assigned. These tables do not hold every clone; where another copy was compared, an unresolved V gene accounts for under half, and the others remain unexplained. Counted in this sample were roughly 1,200 clones; roughly 21% of them appeared once. Approximately 30% of the sample is held by the ten biggest clonotypes. The specimen comprised normal lung tissue next to the tumor, sampled before any cancer treatment. Receptor source: a male donor older than 55 with stage I lung adenocarcinoma.

The gene calls are TRBV5-1 and TRBJ2-5, with 7 bases identical to TRBD1. Germline V gene data show CDR1 as SGHRS and CDR2 as YFSETQ. V lost 3 bases, J lost 5 bases, and 10 bases stayed unmatched. This CDR3 has 15 residues. The CDR3 loop reads CASSSRQGFGETQYF. CDR3 nucleotides: TGCGCCAGCAGCTCTAGACAGGGTTTTGGGGAGACCCAGTACTTC.

V usage is TRBV6-8 and J usage is TRBJ2-7; possibly TRBD1 for D (6 bases). V dropped 8 bases and J dropped 2 bases, with 22 bases sitting between them. Germline V gene data show CDR1 as MNHGY and CDR2 as SAAAGT. CDR3 size: 16 residues. In DNA, the CDR3 is TGTGCCAGCCCAAGGGGGAGTCAGGGAAAAGCCTACGAGCAGTACTTC. Translating it yields CASPRGSQGKAYEQYF.

V is TRBV29-1 and J is TRBJ1-2; perhaps TRBD1 as D (5 bases). The V gene's germline CDR1 is SQVTM and CDR2 ANQGSEA. Trimming shortened V by 3 bases and J by 3 bases, and 14 bases separated the two germline ends. This CDR3 is 14 amino acids long. The CDR3 bases are TGCAGCGTTGATCGGGGCCTAGGAGACTATGGCTACACCTTC. Translated: CSVDRGLGDYGYTF.

The chain links TRBV14 to TRBJ2-4, with D maybe TRBD2 (6 bases). Per germline, CDR1 SGHDN and CDR2 FVKESK. This CDR3 has 16 residues. Trimming left V 0 bases short and J 6 bases short, with 15 bases between. The chain's CDR3 is CASSQDMGGVGNIQYF. The CDR3 DNA follows: TGTGCCAGCAGCCAAGATATGGGGGGAGTGGGAAACATTCAGTACTTC.